These 20 T cell receptor beta chains originate from one sample sequenced in a study of blood T cell repertoires in COVID-19. Libraries were prepared by immunoSEQ multiplex PCR; TCRdb keeps only in-frame clonotypes and omits some of them. The table lists about 230,000 clones, approximately 80% of them singletons. Sequences were obtained from peripheral blood. Receptors originate from a man between 35 and 55 years old with acute or convalescent COVID-19.

V usage is TRBV9 and J usage is TRBJ2-3; a weak D match, TRBD2 (6 bases). The CDR3 runs to 14 residues. The V end lost 2 bases, the J end lost 5 bases, and 12 bases lay between the germline ends. Germline CDR1 SGDLS, CDR2 YYNGEE. DNA for the CDR3: TGTGCCAGCAGCGTGGGGACTTCGTTAGATACGCAGTATTTT. Translation gives CASSVGTSLDTQYF. Together with reference TRBV9 and TRBJ2-3, the CDR3 gives the full variable domain: DSGVTQTPKHLITATGQRVTLRCSPRSGDLSVYWYQQSLDQGLQFLIQYYNGEERAKGNILERFSAQQFPDLHSELNLSSLELGDSALYFCASSVGTSLDTQYFGPGTRLTVL.

This clone was seen more than once but under ten times. The chain has TRBV15 and TRBJ1-2, with TRBD1 identical over 9 bases. V was pared by 4 bases and J by 4 bases, with 7 bases of the junction left unmatched. Germline V gene lookup returns CDR1 LNHNV and CDR2 YYDKDF (reference sequence). CDR3 length: 15 residues. CDR3 DNA sequence: TGTGCCACCAGCATTGGCTTACAGGGGGCCTATGGCTACACCTTC. Translated: CATSIGLQGAYGYTF.

V usage is TRBV28 and J usage is TRBJ2-7; D perhaps matches TRBD2 (5 bases). Trimming cost V 6 bases and J 2 bases, with 20 bases left between them. CDR1 and CDR2 (germline): MDHEN, SYDVKM. The CDR3 is 16 residues long. The CDR3 loop reads CASSPSLSARAYEQYF. DNA of the CDR3: TGTGCCAGCAGCCCTAGTCTGAGCGCGCGGGCCTACGAGCAGTACTTC.

This clone was found once. This chain uses TRBV11-2 with TRBJ1-6; perhaps TRBD1 as D (5 bases). CDR1 is SGHAT and CDR2 is FQNNGV in the germline V gene. Trimming removed 6 bases at V and 7 bases at J, with 10 bases between. The CDR3 has 13 residues. The CDR3 nucleotides read TGTGCCAGCAGGCGACAGAGAAATTCACCCCTCCACTTT. Encoded protein: CASRRQRNSPLHF.

This clone was detected a few times. The chain links TRBV5-5 to TRBJ1-5; 8 bases map to TRBD1. In germline, CDR1 is SGHKS, CDR2 YYEKEE (reference sequence). V shed 4 bases and J 8 bases; nucleotides not matched to a gene: 5. CDR3 size: 13 residues. CDR3 region: CASSLTGGEPQHF. The CDR3 DNA follows: TGTGCCAGCAGCCTCACAGGGGGGGAGCCCCAGCATTTT.

CDR3 sequence reads: CASSLGLAGGHEQFF. DNA of the CDR3: TGTGCCAGCAGCTTGGGTTTAGCGGGAGGTCATGAGCAGTTCTTC. J is TRBJ2-1 and V is TRBV5-6, with 10 bases identical to TRBD2. From germline, CDR1 is SGHDT and CDR2 YYEEEE. CDR3 length: 15 residues. The J segment lost 8 bases and the V segment lost 0 bases, leaving 5 bases of the junction unmatched.

The chain combines TRBV6-1 with TRBJ1-5, with D uncertain. The CDR3 contains 14 residues. Trimming stripped 3 bases from V and 3 bases from J, with 9 bases between. Germline V gene lookup returns CDR1 MNHNS and CDR2 SASEGT. CDR3 nucleotide sequence: TGTGCCAGCAGTGACGGAGGGATCAATCAGCCCCAGCATTTT. This codes for CASSDGGINQPQHF.

The chain combines TRBV10-3 with TRBJ2-1; 7 nucleotides align to TRBD1. The CDR3 consists of 16 residues. Germline V gives CDR1 ENHRY, CDR2 SYGVKD. V was clipped by 0 bases and J by 5 bases; unmatched bases: 7. The CDR3 loop reads CAISESRDRNNNEQFF. Here the CDR3 DNA reads TGTGCCATCAGTGAGTCGAGGGACAGAAATAACAATGAGCAGTTCTTC.

The rearrangement links TRBV19 to TRBJ2-3, with TRBD2 identical over 8 bases. This CDR3 has 16 amino acids. CDR1 and CDR2 (germline): LNHDA, SQIVND (reference sequence). After removal of 7 bases from V and 3 bases from J, the junction contained 12 bases not matched to a gene. The CDR3 coding sequence is TGTGCCAGTACGTCTGGTAGCGGGGAGGTGACAGATACGCAGTATTTT. Its protein product is CASTSGSGEVTDTQYF.

V and J are TRBV6-6 and TRBJ1-1; TRBD1 might be the D (5 bases). The CDR3 contains 16 residues. The V end was cut by 2 bases, the J end by 0 bases, with 13 bases between. CDR1 and CDR2 from the germline V gene are MNHNY and SVGAGI (reference sequence). This CDR3 reads CASSYGAQLMNTEAFF. The CDR3 nucleotides are TGTGCCAGCAGTTACGGGGCACAGCTCATGAACACTGAAGCTTTCTTT.

The V gene is TRBV14, the J gene TRBJ2-7; tentatively, D is TRBD2 (5 bases). Between the trimmed V and J ends, which lost 2 bases and 5 bases, there was a span of 19 bases. CDR3 length: 16 amino acids. Germline V lookup: CDR1 SGHDN, CDR2 FVKESK. The CDR3 DNA follows: TGTGCCAGCAGCCAATTGGGGTCAGCGGTCCCTCACGAGCAGTACTTC. Translation gives CASSQLGSAVPHEQYF.

In this sample, this clone turned up once. V and J are TRBV29-1 and TRBJ1-2; D might be TRBD1 (6 bases). The CDR3 runs to 15 residues. Trimming cost V 3 bases and J 5 bases, with 19 bases left between them. The germline V gene has CDR1 SQVTM and CDR2 ANQGSEA. Here the CDR3 DNA reads TGCAGCGTTGAGGGCGGTGGACAGAGGGGATATGGCTACACCTTC. Its protein is CSVEGGGQRGYGYTF.

CDR3 bases: TGTGCCAGCAGTGTTGCGGGAGGAGGGGCAGATACGCAGTATTTT. Translating it yields CASSVAGGGADTQYF. The chain recombines TRBV2 with TRBJ2-3, with 8 positions matching TRBD2. V shed 4 bases and J 4 bases; nucleotides not matched to a gene: 7. The CDR3 covers 15 residues. Germline CDR1 reads SNHLY; CDR2 reads FYNNEI.

The V and J genes are TRBV6-2 or TRBV6-3 and TRBJ2-1, with D possibly matching TRBD2 (6 bases). Germline V gives CDR1 MNHEY, CDR2 SVGEGT. V was pared by 6 bases and J by 4 bases, with 19 bases between. CDR3 length: 16 residues. The CDR3 sequence: CASSPYRSGSYNEQFF. DNA for the CDR3: TGTGCCAGCAGCCCTTATCGGAGCGGGTCGTACAATGAGCAGTTCTTC.

The chain recombines TRBV7-2 with TRBJ1-2; D perhaps matches TRBD1 (6 bases). Trimming pared 5 bases from V and 4 bases from J, leaving 17 bases between. Germline V gene data show CDR1 as SGHTA and CDR2 as FQGNSA. The length of the CDR3 is 15 residues. CDR3 sequence: CASSRTGPLGYGYTF. Here the CDR3 DNA reads TGTGCCAGCAGCCGCACAGGGCCCCTCGGCTATGGCTACACCTTC.

The chain employs TRBV4-1 and TRBJ2-1; 12 bases line up with TRBD2. Germline CDR1 is MGHRA and CDR2 is YSYEKL. This CDR3 is built from 18 residues. J gave up 5 bases and V 1 base, and 9 bases lay outside the gene matches. CDR3 region: CASSQGRAGLAGNNEQFF. The CDR3 nucleotides read TGCGCCAGCAGCCAAGGCCGAGCTGGACTAGCGGGAAACAATGAGCAGTTCTTC.

The chain combines TRBV9 with TRBJ2-4; perhaps TRBD1 as D (6 bases). Per the germline V gene, CDR1 is SGDLS and CDR2 is YYNGEE. CDR3 length: 15 amino acids. The ends were cut back, 3 bases at V and 6 bases at J, with 16 bases in the middle. The CDR3 region is CASSDAGTTGNIQYF. The CDR3 DNA sequence: TGTGCCAGCAGCGATGCCGGGACAACGGGAAACATTCAGTACTTC.

The chain recombines TRBV19 with TRBJ2-7, with D tentatively TRBD2 (6 bases). The V gene lost 5 bases and the J gene lost 0 bases, with 17 bases spanning the gap. CDR1 LNHDA and CDR2 SQIVND come from the germline V gene (reference sequence). This CDR3 comprises 16 residues. CDR3 residues: CASSPAGGAVSYEQYF. The CDR3 bases are TGTGCCAGTAGTCCCGCCGGAGGGGCCGTCTCCTACGAGCAGTACTTC.

This chain uses TRBV13 with TRBJ1-1, with unresolved D. V gave up 1 base and J gave up 10 bases, with 7 bases separating them. CDR3 length: 11 amino acids. CDR1 is PRHDT and CDR2 is FYEKMQ in the germline V gene (reference sequence). The CDR3 loop is CASSLESGAFF. The CDR3 nucleotides read TGTGCCAGCAGCTTAGAGTCAGGAGCTTTCTTT. Supplemented by reference TRBV13 and TRBJ1-1, the full variable domain reads AAGVIQSPRHLIKEKRETATLKCYPIPRHDTVYWYQQGPGQDPQFLISFYEKMQSDKGSIPDRFSAQQFSDYHSELNMSSLELGDSALYFCASSLESGAFFGQGTRLTVV.

The rearrangement uses TRBV18 and TRBJ2-1; TRBD2 matches 13 bases. Germline CDR1 reads KGHSH; CDR2 reads LQKENI. The junction had 23 bases not matched to a gene; V was cut back by 3 bases and J by 9 bases. The CDR3 runs 21 residues. The CDR3 spells CASSPLGRGLGTSGTNGEQFF. For the CDR3, the DNA is TGTGCCAGCTCACCGTTGGGCAGGGGACTGGGGACTAGCGGGACGAACGGTGAGCAGTTCTTC.